Shown below are 18 T cell receptor beta chains from a single sample sequenced in a study of T cell responses to AZD1222 COVID-19 vaccine. The protocol was immunoSEQ multiplex PCR, while the TCRdb copy is restricted to in-frame clones and leaves out a portion. This table has 75,000 to 100,000 clones, around nine tenths appearing once. This material consisted of peripheral blood, taken on day 0 of AZD1222 vaccination. All receptors come from an adult in good health.

The chain links TRBV27 to TRBJ2-2; TRBD1 aligns across 8 bases. The CDR3 spans 16 residues. Per germline, CDR1 MNHEY and CDR2 SMNVEV (reference sequence). V dropped 4 bases and J dropped 6; count of bases not matched to a gene: 10. DNA for the CDR3: TGTGCCAGCAGTTCCTGGACAGGGATGATTCCCGGGGAGCTGTTTTTT. Protein product: CASSSWTGMIPGELFF.

The rearrangement uses TRBV7-9 and TRBJ2-3; perhaps TRBD2 as D (6 bases). Germline V gene data show CDR1 as SEHNR and CDR2 as FQNEAQ (reference sequence). This CDR3 has 14 residues. V was trimmed by 1 base and J by 5 bases, leaving 10 bases between them. CDR3 nucleotide sequence: TGTGCCAGCAGCTTAGGGGGGACTGGAGATACGCAGTATTTT. This gives the protein CASSLGGTGDTQYF.

V usage is TRBV6-1 and J usage is TRBJ2-1; TRBD2 might be the D (6 bases). Germline CDR1 and CDR2: MNHNS and SASEGT. V lost 4 bases, J lost 4 bases, and 17 bases lay in between. The CDR3 totals 16 residues. CDR3 in DNA: TGTGCCAGCAGTGTACGAAGGGGAGGCGGGTACAATGAGCAGTTCTTC. Protein sequence: CASSVRRGGGYNEQFF.

The CDR3 region has the DNA TGTGCCAGCAGTTACTCTTACCCCGAGCTCGGCAATGAGCAGTTCTTC. Its protein is CASSYSYPELGNEQFF. The chain carries TRBV6-5 and TRBJ2-1; no definite D call. From germline, CDR1 is MNHEY and CDR2 SVGAGI. The CDR3 is 16 amino acids. V lost 0 bases and J 6 bases, leaving 15 bases between the germline ends.

The rearrangement joins TRBV5-1 to TRBJ1-1; D remains ambiguous. The germline gives CDR1 SGHRS, CDR2 YFSETQ. CDR3 size: 15 residues. Trimming took 0 bases from V and 3 from J, leaving 12 bases between them. The CDR3 sequence is CASSLEPPAYTEAFF. The CDR3 bases are TGCGCCAGCAGCTTGGAACCCCCCGCTTACACTGAAGCTTTCTTT.

This chain joins TRBV7-2 and TRBJ2-1; 9 nucleotides align to TRBD1. This CDR3 has 16 residues. Germline V CDR1 and CDR2: SGHTA, FQGNSA. V lost 6 bases, J lost 4 bases, and 10 bases stayed unmatched. The CDR3 bases are TGTGCCAGCAGAGAGTCCGGGACAGGGATGTACAATGAGCAGTTCTTC. Translation: CASRESGTGMYNEQFF.

V gene TRBV2 combines with J gene TRBJ2-7, with 8 positions matching TRBD2. There are 13 residues in the CDR3. Germline V gives CDR1 SNHLY, CDR2 FYNNEI. Trimming cost V 11 bases and J 3 bases; bases outside gene matches: 9. In nucleotides, the CDR3 is TGTGCCTCCCTAGCCCGGGGGGGCTACGAGCAGTACTTC. Amino acid sequence: CASLARGGYEQYF.

This clone has a handful of counts. V usage is TRBV7-2 and J usage is TRBJ1-2; 8 positions agree with TRBD1. The CDR3 has 17 residues. Per the germline V gene, CDR1 is SGHTA and CDR2 is FQGNSA. V lost 4 bases and J lost 3; bases outside the gene matches: 13. The CDR3 DNA is TGTGCCAGCAGCTCCCGCGGGCAGGGGGCGCGGGACTATGGCTACACCTTC. Residues: CASSSRGQGARDYGYTF.

CDR3 loop: CASSARGTGRYEKLFF. The CDR3 bases are TGTGCCAGCAGCGCTAGAGGGACAGGGAGGTATGAAAAACTGTTTTTT. J is TRBJ1-4 and V is TRBV7-9; 9 bases are a match to TRBD1. V shed 5 bases and J 6 bases; nucleotides not matched to a gene: 10. The CDR3 extends over 16 amino acids. Per the germline V gene, CDR1 is SEHNR and CDR2 is FQNEAQ (reference sequence).

This clone was picked up one time. This rearrangement joins TRBV9 to TRBJ1-3, with a possible D match to TRBD1 (5 bases). From germline, CDR1 is SGDLS and CDR2 YYNGEE. The CDR3 consists of 15 residues. Trimming shortened V by 0 bases and J by 3 bases, and 10 bases separated the two germline ends. The CDR3 coding sequence is TGTGCCAGCAGCGTAGAGGAGGGACTTGGAAACACCATATATTTT. The encoded protein is CASSVEEGLGNTIYF.

The chain is built from TRBV6-2 or TRBV6-3 and TRBJ1-1; no firm D call. The V gene lost 4 bases and the J gene lost 5 bases, with 14 bases spanning the gap. The CDR3 sequence is 14 residues long. CDR1 is MNHEY and CDR2 is SVGEGT in the germline V gene. This CDR3 reads CASSSFGVVTEAFF. The CDR3, as DNA: TGTGCCAGCAGTTCCTTCGGGGTCGTGACTGAAGCTTTCTTT.

This chain joins TRBV4-1 and TRBJ2-1, with D possibly TRBD1 on 5 matching bases. The CDR3 contains 13 residues. Germline V gene lookup returns CDR1 MGHRA and CDR2 YSYEKL. V lost 0 bases and J lost 8, with 8 bases in between. The DNA for the CDR3 is TGCGCCAGCAGCCAAGATAGGGGCTATGAGCAGTTCTTC. This sequence encodes CASSQDRGYEQFF.

The chain employs TRBV15 and TRBJ1-2, with D unresolved. CDR1 and CDR2 (germline): LNHNV, YYDKDF (reference sequence). Trimming removed 0 bases from V and 3 bases from J, with 20 bases in between. This CDR3 region has 18 residues. Here the CDR3 DNA reads TGTGCCACCAGCAGAGATAAGGACGGATCCCTTGGGGACTATGGCTACACCTTC. This gives the protein CATSRDKDGSLGDYGYTF.

The rearrangement uses TRBV3-1 (or the pseudogene TRBV3-2) and TRBJ2-7; no definite D call. Between the trimmed V and J ends, which lost 3 bases and 2 bases, there was a span of 8 bases. Per germline, CDR1 LGHDT and CDR2 YNNKEL (reference sequence). The CDR3 spans 13 residues. CDR3 loop: CASSHLGAYEQYF. The CDR3 region has the DNA TGTGCCAGCAGCCACCTCGGCGCCTACGAGCAGTACTTC.

This clone was seen only once. The chain joins TRBV18 to TRBJ1-2; D is undetermined. This CDR3 region has 13 residues. Looked up from germline, CDR1 is KGHSH and CDR2 is LQKENI. V lost 3 bases and J 2 bases, leaving 7 bases between the germline ends. CDR3 sequence: CASSPTLNYGYTF. The DNA for the CDR3 is TGTGCCAGCTCACCGACGCTAAACTATGGCTACACCTTC. Combining the CDR3 with reference TRBV18 and TRBJ1-2 gives the whole variable domain NAGVMQNPRHLVRRRGQEARLRCSPMKGHSHVYWYRQLPEEGLKFMVYLQKENIIDESGMPKERFSAEFPKEGPSILRIQQVVRGDSAAYFCASSPTLNYGYTFGSGTRLTVV.

The rearrangement uses TRBV13 and TRBJ2-1; tentatively, D is TRBD1 or TRBD2 (5 bases each). Germline CDR1 is PRHDT and CDR2 is FYEKMQ (reference sequence). The CDR3 has 13 residues. Trimming took 3 bases from V and 9 from J, leaving 12 bases between them. CDR3 in amino acids: CASSFPSRGEQFF. The CDR3 nucleotides are TGTGCCAGCAGCTTCCCTTCGAGGGGTGAGCAGTTCTTC. Using reference TRBV13 and TRBJ2-1 for the parts outside the CDR3, the full variable domain is AAGVIQSPRHLIKEKRETATLKCYPIPRHDTVYWYQQGPGQDPQFLISFYEKMQSDKGSIPDRFSAQQFSDYHSELNMSSLELGDSALYFCASSFPSRGEQFFGPGTRLTVL.

J is TRBJ1-5 and V is TRBV2; D is unclear. Trimming took off 6 bases at V and 2 bases at J, with 14 bases between the two ends. This CDR3 is 15 amino acids long. Per germline, CDR1 SNHLY and CDR2 FYNNEI. This chain's CDR3 is CASSDRAGGNQPQHF. CDR3 DNA: TGTGCCAGCAGCGATCGGGCCGGCGGCAATCAGCCCCAGCATTTT. The full variable domain, completed using reference TRBV2 and TRBJ1-5, is EPEVTQTPSHQVTQMGQEVILRCVPISNHLYFYWYRQILGQKVEFLVSFYNNEISEKSEIFDDQFSVERPDGSNFTLKIRSTKLEDSAMYFCASSDRAGGNQPQHFGDGTRLSIL.

This chain connects TRBV9 to TRBJ1-1, with 12 nucleotides matching TRBD1. In germline, CDR1 is SGDLS, CDR2 YYNGEE. This CDR3 contains 15 residues. V lost 3 bases, J lost 5 bases, and 5 bases stayed unmatched. Here the CDR3 DNA reads TGTGCCAGCAGCGGCGGGACAGGGGGCAGGACTGAAGCTTTCTTT. Amino acid sequence: CASSGGTGGRTEAFF. Together with reference TRBV9 and TRBJ1-1, the CDR3 gives the full variable domain: DSGVTQTPKHLITATGQRVTLRCSPRSGDLSVYWYQQSLDQGLQFLIQYYNGEERAKGNILERFSAQQFPDLHSELNLSSLELGDSALYFCASSGGTGGRTEAFFGQGTRLTVV.